This T cell receptor (beta chain) was found in a study of response to subunit inactivated influenza vaccine. Whole-study results and caveats: Authors suggested each seasonal influenza vaccination recruits few new T cells.

TCRdb re-derived calls from the RT-PCR reads in MiXCR, one entry per CDR3 protein. The table has over 300,000 distinct CDR3 sequences, less than 25% seen once; the top ten hold 10%. On this clonotype itself: Its antigen remains unknown.

V was clipped by 5 bases and J by 4 bases, with 13 bases between them. This CDR3 comprises 14 residues. The germline V gene has CDR1 SGHRS and CDR2 YFSETQ. V is TRBV5-1 and J is TRBJ2-1; possible D gene TRBD1, 6 bases. The clonotype originates from a man aged 50-75 years who received an inactivated influenza vaccine. Sample: PBMCs from blood, taken less than 22 months after vaccination. The CDR3 DNA is TGCGCCAGCAGAAACAGGGTGTTATACAATGAGCAGTTCTTC. Protein: CASRNRVLYNEQFF.